This TCR beta chain was found in a study of shared clonotypes between healthy human individuals. The sample holds one count of this clone. Its specificity is not known. Regarding the study as a whole: Few donors limited the genetic and exposure-history diversity represented. Only blood samples were collected, and tissue repertoires likely differ.

Sequencing was performed with immunoSEQ multiplex PCR; in TCRdb, only in-frame clones are kept and a portion is missing. The repertoire holds a few million clones, with 90% to 95% as singletons. CDR1 LNHDA and CDR2 SQIVND come from the germline V gene (reference sequence). Trimming cost V 9 bases and J 8 bases, with 16 bases left between them. CDR3 length: 12 amino acids. The naive CD8 fraction comprised CD45RO-negative cells positively selected for CCR7 and excluded terminally differentiated effector memory CD45RA+ cells. Donors, without exception, were Caucasian adults residing in Nashville, Tennessee.

This receptor was identified in a man aged 18 to 35 in good health. Some clones in this sample may be carry-over from other donors' samples. Material: naive CD8+ T cells from PBMCs. The chain couples TRBV19 to TRBJ1-2; D perhaps matches TRBD1 (6 bases). The CDR3 loop is CASGTLNFGYTF. The CDR3 coding sequence is TGTGCCAGCGGGACACTCAACTTCGGCTACACCTTC.